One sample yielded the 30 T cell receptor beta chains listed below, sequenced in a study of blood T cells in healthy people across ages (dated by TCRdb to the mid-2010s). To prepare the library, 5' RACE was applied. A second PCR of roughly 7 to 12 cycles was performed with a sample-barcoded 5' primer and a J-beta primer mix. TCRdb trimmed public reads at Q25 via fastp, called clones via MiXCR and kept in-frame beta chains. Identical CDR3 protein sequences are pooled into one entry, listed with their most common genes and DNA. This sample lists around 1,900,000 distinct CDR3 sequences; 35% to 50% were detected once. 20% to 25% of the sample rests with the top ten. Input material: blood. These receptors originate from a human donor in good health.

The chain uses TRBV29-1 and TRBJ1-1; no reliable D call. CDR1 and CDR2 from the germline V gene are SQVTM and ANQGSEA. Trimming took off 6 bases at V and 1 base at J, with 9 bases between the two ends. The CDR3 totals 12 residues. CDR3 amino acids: CSVQSGNTEAFF. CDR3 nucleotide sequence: TGCAGCGTACAGAGCGGGAACACTGAAGCTTTCTTT.

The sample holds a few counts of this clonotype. The CDR3 protein is CASSPVESYPYEQYF. Here the CDR3 DNA reads TGTGCCAGCAGCCCCGTCGAGTCATACCCCTACGAGCAGTACTTC. The chain employs TRBV7-9 and TRBJ2-7; D gene ambiguous. Germline CDR1 is SEHNR and CDR2 is FQNEAQ (reference sequence). Trimming removed 5 bases from V and 2 bases from J, with 16 bases in between. This CDR3 has 15 residues. Variable domain in full (rest from reference TRBV7-9 and TRBJ2-7): DTGVSQNPRHKITKRGQNVTFRCDPISEHNRLYWYRQTLGQGPEFLTYFQNEAQLEKSRLLSDRFSAERPKGSFSTLEIQRTEQGDSAMYLCASSPVESYPYEQYFGPGTRLTVT.

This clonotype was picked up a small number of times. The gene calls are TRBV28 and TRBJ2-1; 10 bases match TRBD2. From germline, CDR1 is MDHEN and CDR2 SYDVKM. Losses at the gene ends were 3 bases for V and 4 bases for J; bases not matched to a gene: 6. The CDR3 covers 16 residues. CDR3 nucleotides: TGTGCCAGCAGTTTTTTATTAGCGGGGGGTTACAATGAGCAGTTCTTC. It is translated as CASSFLLAGGYNEQFF.

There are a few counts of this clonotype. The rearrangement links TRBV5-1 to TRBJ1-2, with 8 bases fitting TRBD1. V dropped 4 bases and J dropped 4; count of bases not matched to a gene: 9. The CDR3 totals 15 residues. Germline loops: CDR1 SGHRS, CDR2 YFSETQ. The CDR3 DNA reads TGCGCCAGCAGCCCCACCGGACAGGGCACCTATGGCTACACCTTC. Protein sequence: CASSPTGQGTYGYTF. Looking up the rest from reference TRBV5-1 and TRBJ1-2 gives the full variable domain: KAGVTQTPRYLIKTRGQQVTLSCSPISGHRSVSWYQQTPGQGLQFLFEYFSETQRNKGNFPGRFSGRQFSNSRSEMNVSTLELGDSALYLCASSPTGQGTYGYTFGSGTRLTVV.

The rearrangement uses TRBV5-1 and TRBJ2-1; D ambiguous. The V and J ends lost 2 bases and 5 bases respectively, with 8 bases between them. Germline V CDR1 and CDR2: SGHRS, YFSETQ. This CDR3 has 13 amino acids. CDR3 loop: CASSLITDNEQFF. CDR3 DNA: TGCGCCAGCAGCTTAATTACCGACAATGAGCAGTTCTTC.

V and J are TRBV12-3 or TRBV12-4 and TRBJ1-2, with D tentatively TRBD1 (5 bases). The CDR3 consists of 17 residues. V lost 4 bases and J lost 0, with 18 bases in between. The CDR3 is CASSSYQGGSANYGYTF. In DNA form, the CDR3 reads TGTGCCAGCAGTTCCTATCAGGGTGGGAGTGCTAACTATGGCTACACCTTC.

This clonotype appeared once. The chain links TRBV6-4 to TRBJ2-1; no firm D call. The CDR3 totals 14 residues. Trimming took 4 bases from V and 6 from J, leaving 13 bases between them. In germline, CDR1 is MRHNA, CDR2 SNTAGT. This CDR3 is CASSAGSEGNEQFF. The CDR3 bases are TGTGCCAGCAGTGCGGGTTCAGAAGGCAATGAGCAGTTCTTC.

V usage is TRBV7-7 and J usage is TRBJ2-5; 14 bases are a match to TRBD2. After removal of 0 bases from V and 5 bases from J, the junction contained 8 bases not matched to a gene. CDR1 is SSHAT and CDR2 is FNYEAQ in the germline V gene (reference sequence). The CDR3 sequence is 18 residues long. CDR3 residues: CASSLALRTSGRRETQYF. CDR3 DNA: TGTGCCAGCAGCTTAGCCCTACGGACTAGCGGGAGGAGGGAGACCCAGTACTTC.

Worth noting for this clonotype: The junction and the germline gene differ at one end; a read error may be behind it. The CDR3: CCVRRALGETQYF. The CDR3 bases are TGCTGCGTTCGGAGGGCCCTAGGGGAGACCCAGTACTTC. This chain connects TRBV29-1 to TRBJ2-5; D possibly corresponds to TRBD2 (6 bases). In germline, CDR1 is SQVTM, CDR2 ANQGSEA. The CDR3 consists of 13 residues.

The CDR3 loop reads CASSQGQVGTEQFF. The CDR3 coding sequence is TGCGCCAGCAGCCAAGGTCAGGTCGGGACCGAGCAGTTCTTC. V is TRBV4-1 and J is TRBJ2-1; D may be TRBD1 or TRBD2 (5 bases each). Germline CDR1 and CDR2: MGHRA and YSYEKL. The V end was cut by 1 base, the J end by 10 bases, with 14 bases between. The CDR3 has 14 amino acids.

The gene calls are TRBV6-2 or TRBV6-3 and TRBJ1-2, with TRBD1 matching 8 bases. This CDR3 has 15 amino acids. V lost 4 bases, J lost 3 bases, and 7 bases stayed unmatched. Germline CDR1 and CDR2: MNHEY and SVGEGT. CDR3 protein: CASSFSGGEDYGYTF. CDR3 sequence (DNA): TGTGCCAGCAGTTTCTCAGGGGGCGAGGACTATGGCTACACCTTC.

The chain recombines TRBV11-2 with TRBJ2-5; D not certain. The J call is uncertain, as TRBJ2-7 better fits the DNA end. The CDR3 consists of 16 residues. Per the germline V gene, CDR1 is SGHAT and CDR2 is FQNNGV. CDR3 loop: CASSLESNWAFHEQYF. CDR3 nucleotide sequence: TGTGCCAGCAGCTTAGAAAGTAACTGGGCATTCCACGAGCAGTACTTC.

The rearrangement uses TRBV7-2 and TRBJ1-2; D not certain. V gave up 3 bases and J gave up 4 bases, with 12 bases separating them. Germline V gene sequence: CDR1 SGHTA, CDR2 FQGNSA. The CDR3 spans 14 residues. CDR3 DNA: TGTGCCAGCAGCTTCACGGCTACAGTCTATGGCTACACCTTC. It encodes CASSFTATVYGYTF.

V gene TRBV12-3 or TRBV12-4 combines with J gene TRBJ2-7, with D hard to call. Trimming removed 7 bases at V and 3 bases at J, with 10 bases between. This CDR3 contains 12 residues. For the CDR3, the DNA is TGTGCCAGCACTTTGGACGGCTACGAGCAGTACTTC. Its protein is CASTLDGYEQYF.

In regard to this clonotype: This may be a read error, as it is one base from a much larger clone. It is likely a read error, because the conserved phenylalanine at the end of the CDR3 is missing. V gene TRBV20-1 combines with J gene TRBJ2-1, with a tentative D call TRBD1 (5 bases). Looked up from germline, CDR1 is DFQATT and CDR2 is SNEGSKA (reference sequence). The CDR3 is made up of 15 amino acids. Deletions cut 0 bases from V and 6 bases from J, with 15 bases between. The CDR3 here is CSARDPHFDSNEQFV. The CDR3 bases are TGCAGTGCTAGAGATCCCCACTTTGACAGCAATGAGCAGTTCGTC.

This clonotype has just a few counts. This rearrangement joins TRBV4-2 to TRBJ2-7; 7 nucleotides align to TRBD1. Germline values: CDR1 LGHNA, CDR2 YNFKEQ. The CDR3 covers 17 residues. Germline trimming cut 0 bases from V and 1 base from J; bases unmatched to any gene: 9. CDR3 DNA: TGTGCCAGCAGCCAAGATCGGGCGACAGGGCCTTCCTACGAGCAGTACTTC. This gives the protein CASSQDRATGPSYEQYF.

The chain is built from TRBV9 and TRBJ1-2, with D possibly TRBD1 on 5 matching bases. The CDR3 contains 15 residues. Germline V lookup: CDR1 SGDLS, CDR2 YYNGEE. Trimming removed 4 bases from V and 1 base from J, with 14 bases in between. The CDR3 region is CASSLGTRLNYGYTF. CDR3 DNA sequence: TGTGCCAGCAGCCTTGGGACGCGCCTTAACTATGGCTACACCTTC.

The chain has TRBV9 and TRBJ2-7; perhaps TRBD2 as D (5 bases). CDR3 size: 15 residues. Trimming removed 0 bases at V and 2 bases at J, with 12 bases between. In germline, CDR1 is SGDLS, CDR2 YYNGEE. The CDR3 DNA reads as TGTGCCAGCAGCGTAGACAGCGGTGCTACCTACGAGCAGTACTTC. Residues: CASSVDSGATYEQYF.

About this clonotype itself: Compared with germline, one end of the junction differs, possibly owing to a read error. The CDR3 nucleotides read TGCAGTGCTGGAGATAGCGGGCTCCAAGAGACCCAGTACTTC. This codes for CSAGDSGLQETQYF. The chain couples TRBV20-1 to TRBJ2-5; 7 bases are a match to TRBD2. Germline CDR1 and CDR2: DFQATT and SNEGSKA (reference sequence). The CDR3 extends over 14 amino acids.

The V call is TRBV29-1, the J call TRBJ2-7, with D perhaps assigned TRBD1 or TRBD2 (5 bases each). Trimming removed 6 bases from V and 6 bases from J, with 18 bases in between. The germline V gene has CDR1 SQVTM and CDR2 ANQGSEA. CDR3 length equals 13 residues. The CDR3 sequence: CSVGTSEVSEQYF. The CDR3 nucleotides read TGCAGCGTAGGGACCTCGGAGGTCTCCGAGCAGTACTTC.

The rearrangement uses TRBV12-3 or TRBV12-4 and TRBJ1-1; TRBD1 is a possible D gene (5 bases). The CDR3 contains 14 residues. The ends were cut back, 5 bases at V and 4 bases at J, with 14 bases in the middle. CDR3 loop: CASSDSGGVTEAFF. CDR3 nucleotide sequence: TGTGCCAGCAGTGACTCCGGGGGGGTCACTGAAGCTTTCTTT.

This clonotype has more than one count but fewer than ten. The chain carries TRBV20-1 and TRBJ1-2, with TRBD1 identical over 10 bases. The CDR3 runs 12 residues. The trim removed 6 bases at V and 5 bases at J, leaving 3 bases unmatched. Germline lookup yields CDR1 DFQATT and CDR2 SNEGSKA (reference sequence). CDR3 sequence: CSARQGAYGYTF. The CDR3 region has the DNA TGCAGTGCAAGACAGGGGGCATATGGCTACACCTTC.

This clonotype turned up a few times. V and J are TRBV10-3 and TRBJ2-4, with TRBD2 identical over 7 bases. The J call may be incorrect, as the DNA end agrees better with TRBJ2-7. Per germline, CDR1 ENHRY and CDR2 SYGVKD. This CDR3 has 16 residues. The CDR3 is CAISESTSALSYEQYF. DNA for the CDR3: TGTGCCATCAGTGAGTCTACTAGCGCCTTGTCCTACGAGCAGTACTTC.

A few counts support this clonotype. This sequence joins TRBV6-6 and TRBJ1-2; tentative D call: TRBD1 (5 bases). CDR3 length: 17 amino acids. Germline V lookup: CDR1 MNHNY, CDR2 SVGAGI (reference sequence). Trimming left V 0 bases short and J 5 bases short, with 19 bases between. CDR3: CASSYSQTAEGNYGYTF. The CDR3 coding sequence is TGTGCCAGCAGTTACTCACAGACAGCCGAAGGGAATTATGGCTACACCTTC.

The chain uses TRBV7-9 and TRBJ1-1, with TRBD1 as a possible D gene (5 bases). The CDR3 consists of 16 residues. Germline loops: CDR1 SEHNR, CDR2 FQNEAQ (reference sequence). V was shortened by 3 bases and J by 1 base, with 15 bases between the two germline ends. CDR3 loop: CASSFADNRWNTEAFF. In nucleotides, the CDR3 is TGTGCCAGCAGCTTTGCGGACAACAGGTGGAACACTGAAGCTTTCTTT.

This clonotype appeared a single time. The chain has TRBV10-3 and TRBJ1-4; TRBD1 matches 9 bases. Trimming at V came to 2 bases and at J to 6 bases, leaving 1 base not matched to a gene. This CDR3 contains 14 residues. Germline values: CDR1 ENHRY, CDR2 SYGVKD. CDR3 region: CAISEDRGDEKLFF. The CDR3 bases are TGTGCCATCAGTGAGGACAGGGGGGATGAAAAACTGTTTTTT.

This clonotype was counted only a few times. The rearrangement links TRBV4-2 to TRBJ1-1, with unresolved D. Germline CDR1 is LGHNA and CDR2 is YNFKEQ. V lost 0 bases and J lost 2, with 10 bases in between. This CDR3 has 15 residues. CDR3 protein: CASSQEPGANTEAFF. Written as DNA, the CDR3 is TGTGCCAGCAGCCAAGAACCCGGAGCTAACACTGAAGCTTTCTTT.

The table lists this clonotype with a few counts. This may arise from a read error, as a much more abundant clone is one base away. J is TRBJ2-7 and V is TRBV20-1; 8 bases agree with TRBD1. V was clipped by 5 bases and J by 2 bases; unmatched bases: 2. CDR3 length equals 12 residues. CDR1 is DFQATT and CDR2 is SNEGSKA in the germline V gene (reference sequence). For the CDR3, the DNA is TGCAGTGCTTCAGGGGGCACCTACGAGCAGTACTTC. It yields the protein CSASGGTYEQYF.

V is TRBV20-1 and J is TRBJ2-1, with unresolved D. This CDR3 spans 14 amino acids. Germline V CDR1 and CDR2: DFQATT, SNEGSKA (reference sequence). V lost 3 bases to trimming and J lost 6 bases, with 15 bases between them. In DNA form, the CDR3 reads TGCAGTGCTAGTAAGGGCAGCGTATGCAATGAGCAGTTCTTC. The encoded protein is CSASKGSVCNEQFF.

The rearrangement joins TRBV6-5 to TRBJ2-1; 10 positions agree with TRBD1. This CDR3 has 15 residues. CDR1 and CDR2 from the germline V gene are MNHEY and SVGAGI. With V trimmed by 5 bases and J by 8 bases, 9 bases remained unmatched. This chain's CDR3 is CASSHTGQGSDEQFF. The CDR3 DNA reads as TGTGCCAGCAGTCACACGGGACAGGGGAGTGATGAGCAGTTCTTC.